The next 17 T cell receptor beta chains were all read from a single sample in a study of technical replicates of blood from a handful of donors. Measured with immunoSEQ multiplex PCR; TCRdb has only the in-frame clones, and not every one. This table holds 14,000 or so clones, 84% found once. Material for sequencing was PBMCs. These TCRs come from a human donor in good health.

CDR3 nucleotide sequence: TGTGCCAGCAGTGACGTCGGGGGGAACTATGGCTACACCTTC. Translated: CASSDVGGNYGYTF. The chain combines TRBV6-4 with TRBJ1-2; tentatively, D is TRBD1 (5 bases). V was cut by 2 bases and J by 2 bases, with 9 bases left in between. The CDR3 is 14 residues long. Per germline, CDR1 MRHNA and CDR2 SNTAGT.

V gene TRBV25-1 combines with J gene TRBJ1-6; a weak D match, TRBD1 (6 bases). The CDR3 is 13 residues long. Germline values: CDR1 MGHDK, CDR2 SYGVNS. V lost 8 bases to trimming and J lost 6 bases, with 11 bases between them. The CDR3: CASQVDSNSPLHF. Written as DNA, the CDR3 is TGTGCCAGCCAGGTGGACAGTAATTCACCCCTCCACTTT. Combining the CDR3 with reference TRBV25-1 and TRBJ1-6 gives the whole variable domain EADIYQTPRYLVIGTGKKITLECSQTMGHDKMYWYQQDPGMELHLIHYSYGVNSTEKGDLSSESTVSRIRTEHFPLTLESARPSHTSQYLCASQVDSNSPLHFGNGTRLTVT.

This clone has just one count. V gene TRBV19 combines with J gene TRBJ2-1; D remains ambiguous. Germline lookup yields CDR1 LNHDA and CDR2 SQIVND (reference sequence). The CDR3 length is 14 residues. V was trimmed by 7 bases and J by 2 bases, leaving 12 bases between them. CDR3 coding DNA: TGTGCCAGTAATAACCGTGCGACCTACAATGAGCAGTTCTTC. As protein: CASNNRATYNEQFF. The whole variable domain, remainder taken from reference TRBV19 and TRBJ2-1, is DGGITQSPKYLFRKEGQNVTLSCEQNLNHDAMYWYRQDPGQGLRLIYYSQIVNDFQKGDIAEGYSVSREKKESFPLTVTSAQKNPTAFYLCASNNRATYNEQFFGPGTRLTVL.

The chain is built from TRBV5-1 and TRBJ2-5; D gene uncertain. Germline CDR1 and CDR2: SGHRS and YFSETQ. Trimming pared 4 bases from V and 5 bases from J, leaving 12 bases between. The CDR3 is 13 residues long. CDR3 sequence reads: CASSLEVVETQYF. The CDR3 DNA reads as TGCGCCAGCAGCCTAGAAGTTGTCGAGACCCAGTACTTC.

V and J are TRBV25-1 and TRBJ2-7; 8 bases align to TRBD2. The CDR3 is 14 residues long. After removal of 4 bases from V and 6 bases from J, the junction contained 8 bases not matched to a gene. The V gene's germline CDR1 is MGHDK and CDR2 SYGVNS. In nucleotides, the CDR3 is TGTGCCAGCAGTGTCACGGGGGGGAACTCCGAGCAGTACTTC. Amino acid sequence: CASSVTGGNSEQYF.

This chain links TRBV9 with TRBJ2-3; 7 bases are shared with TRBD2. Losses at the gene ends were 4 bases for V and 5 bases for J; bases not matched to a gene: 4. The CDR3 totals 13 residues. Germline V lookup: CDR1 SGDLS, CDR2 YYNGEE. CDR3 sequence: CASSLASGDTQYF. The CDR3 DNA is TGTGCCAGCAGCTTGGCTAGCGGAGATACGCAGTATTTT.

This clone appeared a few times. This chain joins TRBV28 and TRBJ1-1; the match to TRBD1 covers 7 bases. The CDR3 is made up of 15 amino acids. The V segment lost 5 bases and the J segment 1 base; nucleotides outside the gene matches: 7. CDR1 is MDHEN, CDR2 SYDVKM, per germline. CDR3: CASSTRQGWNTEAFF. CDR3 DNA: TGTGCCAGCAGTACCAGACAGGGATGGAACACTGAAGCTTTCTTT. Together with reference TRBV28 and TRBJ1-1, the CDR3 gives the full variable domain: DVKVTQSSRYLVKRTGEKVFLECVQDMDHENMFWYRQDPGLGLRLIYFSYDVKMKEKGDIPEGYSVSREKKERFSLILESASTNQTSMYLCASSTRQGWNTEAFFGQGTRLTVV.

This clone was counted between two and nine times. J is TRBJ2-7 and V is TRBV21-1; TRBD2, as called in the table, went unchecked against the DNA. TRBV21-1 is flagged as a pseudogene. CDR3 size: 15 residues. The CDR3 DNA follows: TGTGCCAGCAGCAAAAAAGATCGGGAGAAATACGAGCAGTACTTC. Translation gives CASSKKDREKYEQYF.

This clone has just one count. V usage is TRBV27 and J usage is TRBJ2-2; D is ambiguous. CDR3 length equals 16 residues. The germline V and J ends were trimmed by 3 bases and 1 base, with 12 bases remaining between them. Germline V lookup: CDR1 MNHEY, CDR2 SMNVEV (reference sequence). This CDR3 is CASSFLSFGNTGELFF. CDR3 coding DNA: TGTGCCAGCAGTTTTCTGTCGTTCGGGAACACCGGGGAGCTGTTTTTT.

The V and J genes are TRBV25-1 and TRBJ2-2; D remains ambiguous. This CDR3 is built from 13 residues. The germline V gene has CDR1 MGHDK and CDR2 SYGVNS. Trimming cost V 2 bases and J 6 bases, with 7 bases left between them. For the CDR3, the DNA is TGTGCCAGCAGTGAAATTACAGCCGGGGAGCTGTTTTTT. It translates to CASSEITAGELFF.

The rearrangement links TRBV10-2 to TRBJ2-1; D unclear. CDR1 and CDR2 from the germline V gene are WSHSY and SAAADI. Trimming removed 9 bases at V and 9 bases at J, with 21 bases between. The CDR3 has 14 residues. CDR3 sequence: CARNSSYTTLEQFF. DNA for the CDR3: TGCGCCAGGAACAGCAGCTATACAACCCTTGAGCAGTTCTTC.

The rearrangement uses TRBV5-6 and TRBJ2-4; D gene ambiguous. Germline V gene sequence: CDR1 SGHDT, CDR2 YYEEEE. The CDR3 spans 17 residues. The V end lost 1 base, the J end lost 0 bases, and 14 bases lay between the germline ends. The CDR3 loop is CASSLSYSTVAKNIQYF. The CDR3 DNA follows: TGTGCCAGCAGCTTGAGCTACAGTACGGTAGCCAAAAACATTCAGTACTTC.

The genes are TRBV30 and TRBJ2-7; the match to TRBD1 covers 9 bases. The CDR3 is made up of 14 amino acids. V lost 3 bases to trimming and J lost 7 bases; unmatched junction nucleotides: 10. The germline CDR1 and CDR2 sequences are GTSNPN and SVGIG (reference sequence). For the CDR3, the DNA is TGTGCCTGGAGCTCAACAGGGGGCGCGGGGGAGCAGTACTTC. This codes for CAWSSTGGAGEQYF.

The J gene is TRBJ1-4, the V gene TRBV7-9; D not resolved. This CDR3 has 16 residues. The V and J ends lost 0 bases and 6 bases respectively, with 14 bases between them. Germline V lookup: CDR1 SEHNR, CDR2 FQNEAQ (reference sequence). The CDR3 loop reads CASSLATSSRYEKLFF. DNA of the CDR3: TGTGCCAGCAGCTTAGCTACTTCAAGCCGGTATGAAAAACTGTTTTTT. The entire variable domain, with the rest obtained from reference TRBV7-9 and TRBJ1-4, is as follows: DTGVSQNPRHKITKRGQNVTFRCDPISEHNRLYWYRQTLGQGPEFLTYFQNEAQLEKSRLLSDRFSAERPKGSFSTLEIQRTEQGDSAMYLCASSLATSSRYEKLFFGSGTQLSVL.

V and J are TRBV5-6 and TRBJ2-5; possible D gene TRBD2, 5 bases. This CDR3 has 16 residues. The germline gives CDR1 SGHDT, CDR2 YYEEEE. Trimming cost V 2 bases and J 5 bases, with 19 bases left between them. CDR3 in amino acids: CASSFGAEKPGETQYF. In DNA form, the CDR3 reads TGTGCCAGCAGCTTTGGAGCGGAAAAGCCGGGGGAGACCCAGTACTTC.

V usage is TRBV7-6 and J usage is TRBJ2-7; D is possibly TRBD2 (5 bases). The length of the CDR3 is 15 residues. Germline values: CDR1 SGHVS, CDR2 FNYEAQ. The germline V and J ends were trimmed by 5 bases and 0 bases, with 14 bases remaining between them. CDR3 in amino acids: CASSLELGSSYEQYF. The CDR3 DNA is TGTGCCAGCAGCCTCGAGTTGGGGAGCTCCTACGAGCAGTACTTC.

This CDR3 is CASSLDWGTSGYNEQFF. CDR3 in DNA: TGTGCCAGCAGCTTAGATTGGGGGACTAGCGGTTACAATGAGCAGTTCTTC. The chain recombines TRBV11-2 with TRBJ2-1; TRBD2 matches 11 bases. J gave up 4 bases and V 0 bases, and 5 bases lay outside the gene matches. The CDR3 runs 17 residues. CDR1 is SGHAT, CDR2 FQNNGV, per germline.